This entry lists 27 T cell receptor beta chains sequenced from one sample in a study of T cells after yellow fever vaccination. TCRdb reprocessed the 5' RACE reads via MiXCR and lists one record per CDR3 protein. Counted here are 500,000 to 650,000 distinct CDR3 sequences, about 14% occurring once; the ten biggest clones make up 11% to 15%. The source material was PBMCs, sampled on the day of the yellow fever booster vaccination. All receptors come from a man aged 25 to 45 who received the YFV17D yellow fever vaccine.

This clonotype was counted a few times. This rearrangement joins TRBV7-9 to TRBJ2-1; D is possibly TRBD2 (5 bases). Germline V gene data show CDR1 as SEHNR and CDR2 as FQNEAQ (reference sequence). The CDR3 extends over 16 amino acids. Trimming stripped 1 base from V and 4 bases from J, with 14 bases between. CDR3 nucleotides: TGTGCCAGCAGCTTAGGCGGACTCCTGATATACAATGAGCAGTTCTTC. Translation: CASSLGGLLIYNEQFF.

A note on this clonotype: A read error may be the cause here, since a much bigger clone is one base away. This rearrangement joins TRBV7-9 to TRBJ2-7; TRBD1 aligns across 7 bases. This CDR3 has 14 residues. Germline lookup yields CDR1 SEHNR and CDR2 FQNEAQ (reference sequence). CDR3 bases: TGTGACAGCAGCTCTCCGGGACAGAACTACGAGCAGTACTTC. Translating it yields CDSSSPGQNYEQYF.

This clonotype showed up just a few times. The chain has TRBV5-4 and TRBJ2-2, with D maybe TRBD2 (5 bases). This CDR3 has 16 residues. In germline, CDR1 is SGHNT, CDR2 YYREEE (reference sequence). V was shortened by 0 bases and J by 2 bases, with 11 bases between the two germline ends. For the CDR3, the DNA is TGTGCCAGCAGCTTGGCCTGGAGCGGTAACACCGGGGAGCTGTTTTTT. As protein: CASSLAWSGNTGELFF.

This clonotype was detected a few times. V and J are TRBV12-3 or TRBV12-4 and TRBJ1-2; D may be TRBD1 (6 bases). With 5 bases removed from V and 2 bases from J, the gap between germline ends came to 18 bases. The CDR3 is made up of 16 amino acids. The CDR3 region has the DNA TGTGCCAGCAGTCCTAACGGACAGAAAGGGAACTATGGCTACACCTTC. Its protein product is CASSPNGQKGNYGYTF.

This clonotype was seen only a few times. The CDR3 DNA reads TGCGCCAGCAGGCGAGGACAGGCAGACACCTACGAGCAGTACTTC. This codes for CASRRGQADTYEQYF. This rearrangement joins TRBV5-1 to TRBJ2-7, with 7 bases lining up with TRBD1. Germline CDR1 SGHRS, CDR2 YFSETQ. This CDR3 spans 15 amino acids. V gave up 5 bases and J gave up 2 bases; unmatched junction bases: 10.

This clonotype was seen more than once but under ten times. The chain joins TRBV20-1 to TRBJ2-7; 9 nucleotides agree with TRBD1. The ends lost 0 bases at V and 6 bases at J; junction bases unmatched: 12. CDR3 length: 16 residues. CDR1 and CDR2 from the germline V gene are DFQATT and SNEGSKA (reference sequence). The CDR3 DNA follows: TGCAGTGCTAGAGATTTGGAAAACAGGGGGCGACGCGAGCAGTACTTC. Amino acids: CSARDLENRGRREQYF.

This clonotype was observed many times. This chain joins TRBV7-2 and TRBJ2-7, with D tentatively TRBD2 (5 bases). Trimming left V 6 bases short and J 5 bases short, with 11 bases between. Looked up from germline, CDR1 is SGHTA and CDR2 is FQGNSA. This CDR3 spans 12 amino acids. For the CDR3, the DNA is TGTGCCAGCAGTTTTACTAGAGACGAGCAGTACTTC. It encodes CASSFTRDEQYF.

This clonotype has only a few counts. The rearrangement joins TRBV11-1 to TRBJ2-5; D not certain. This CDR3 has 16 amino acids. CDR1 is SGHAT and CDR2 is FQDESV in the germline V gene (reference sequence). Trimming pared 3 bases from V and 2 bases from J, leaving 16 bases between. The CDR3 region is CASSLSTALGQETQYF. DNA for the CDR3: TGTGCCAGCAGCTTGAGTACTGCCCTCGGGCAAGAGACCCAGTACTTC.

This sequence joins TRBV7-2 and TRBJ2-1; the D is unclear. CDR1 and CDR2 (germline): SGHTA, FQGNSA. Trimming cost V 2 bases and J 8 bases, with 7 bases left between them. There are 12 residues in the CDR3. The DNA for the CDR3 is TGTGCCAGCAGCTTAATTAAGTATGAGCAGTTCTTC. Residues: CASSLIKYEQFF.

This chain joins TRBV3-1 and TRBJ1-4, with TRBD1 matching over 9 bases. V was pared by 4 bases and J by 8 bases, with 8 bases of the junction left unmatched. Germline loops: CDR1 LGHDT, CDR2 YNNKEL (reference sequence). The CDR3 totals 15 residues. The CDR3 region is CASSLSGTGMEKLFF. In DNA, the CDR3 is TGTGCCAGCAGCCTTTCCGGGACAGGGATGGAAAAACTGTTTTTT. Filled out from reference TRBV3-1 and TRBJ1-4, the complete variable domain reads DTAVSQTPKYLVTQMGNDKSIKCEQNLGHDTMYWYKQDSKKFLKIMFSYNNKELIINETVPNRFSPKSPDKAHLNLHINSLELGDSAVYFCASSLSGTGMEKLFFGSGTQLSVL.

This clonotype was picked up a small number of times. The V gene is TRBV7-2, the J gene TRBJ2-5; a weak D match, TRBD2 (5 bases). The CDR3 consists of 11 residues. CDR1 and CDR2 (germline): SGHTA, FQGNSA. V dropped 1 base and J dropped 9 bases, with 6 bases sitting between them. In nucleotides, the CDR3 is TGTGCCAGCAGCTTAGGAGCGGCCCAGTACTTC. Encoded protein: CASSLGAAQYF. The full variable domain, with the rest looked up from reference TRBV7-2 and TRBJ2-5, is GAGVSQSPSNKVTEKGKDVELRCDPISGHTALYWYRQSLGQGLEFLIYFQGNSAPDKSGLPSDRFSAERTGGSVSTLTIQRTQQEDSAVYLCASSLGAAQYFGPGTRLLVL.

The chain joins TRBV20-1 to TRBJ2-7; D is ambiguous. Trimming cost V 6 bases and J 2 bases, with 20 bases left between them. CDR1 DFQATT and CDR2 SNEGSKA come from the germline V gene (reference sequence). The CDR3 is 15 amino acids. CDR3 coding DNA: TGCAGTGCCACCCCTTTGGCGAGTGTACCCTACGAGCAGTACTTC. Translating it yields CSATPLASVPYEQYF.

V is TRBV7-3 and J is TRBJ2-3, with TRBD2 matching over 8 bases. Germline V gene data show CDR1 as SGHTA and CDR2 as FQGTGA. This CDR3 spans 14 amino acids. Trimming at V came to 5 bases and at J to 6 bases, leaving 7 bases not matched to a gene. For the CDR3, the DNA is TGTGCCAGCAGCGCGGGGGGTGTTGAGGATACGCAGTATTTT. It codes for CASSAGGVEDTQYF.

This clonotype was counted a few times. The chain links TRBV29-1 to TRBJ1-4; the D is unclear. This CDR3 has 12 amino acids. Germline V gives CDR1 SQVTM, CDR2 ANQGSEA. DNA for the CDR3: TGCGCGGTGTGGGCTCCTAATGAAAAACTGTTTTTT. Its translation: CAVWAPNEKLFF.

This rearrangement joins TRBV6-2 or TRBV6-3 to TRBJ1-5, with TRBD1 as a possible D gene (5 bases). The CDR3 is 14 amino acids. CDR1 MNHEY and CDR2 SVGEGT come from the germline V gene. Trimming shortened V by 1 base and J by 4 bases, and 8 bases separated the two germline ends. Here the CDR3 DNA reads TGTGCCAGCAGTTACTACAGGATAAATCAGCCCCAGCATTTT. Residues: CASSYYRINQPQHF.

This chain connects TRBV20-1 to TRBJ1-2; D not resolved. Trimming took 0 bases from V and 2 from J, leaving 13 bases between them. This CDR3 has 15 amino acids. Germline lookup yields CDR1 DFQATT and CDR2 SNEGSKA (reference sequence). This CDR3 reads CSARDLEEPNYGYTF. The CDR3 bases are TGCAGTGCTAGAGATCTAGAGGAACCGAACTATGGCTACACCTTC.

Only a few counts were recorded for this clonotype. The chain links TRBV20-1 to TRBJ2-7, with unresolved D. CDR3 size: 12 residues. The V and J ends lost 6 bases and 3 bases respectively, with 12 bases between them. In germline, CDR1 is DFQATT, CDR2 SNEGSKA (reference sequence). For the CDR3, the DNA is TGCAGTGCGTTCGGCGGATACTACGAGCAGTACTTC. Protein: CSAFGGYYEQYF.

The V gene is TRBV4-3, the J gene TRBJ2-1; a weak D match, TRBD1 (6 bases). CDR3 length: 14 residues. Per germline, CDR1 LGHNA and CDR2 YSLEER. V dropped 3 bases and J dropped 6 bases, with 12 bases sitting between them. The CDR3 is CASSQTSRGNEQFF. CDR3 DNA sequence: TGCGCCAGCAGCCAGACAAGCAGGGGCAATGAGCAGTTCTTC.

This clonotype was counted only a few times. This rearrangement joins TRBV6-2 or TRBV6-3 to TRBJ1-2; D uncertain. There are 15 residues in the CDR3. V lost 7 bases and J 2 bases, leaving 17 bases between the germline ends. Germline V gene sequence: CDR1 MNHEY, CDR2 SVGEGT. The CDR3 nucleotides read TGTGCCAGCATACTTGGCAATGGAGGAAACTATGGCTACACCTTC. It yields the protein CASILGNGGNYGYTF.

The chain has TRBV15 and TRBJ2-3; 8 nucleotides line up with TRBD2. CDR1 LNHNV and CDR2 YYDKDF come from the germline V gene (reference sequence). Germline trimming cut 10 bases from V and 2 bases from J; bases unmatched to any gene: 11. The CDR3 spans 15 residues. This chain's CDR3 is CASARLAGPTDTQYF. The CDR3 nucleotides are TGTGCCAGCGCTCGTCTAGCGGGCCCCACAGATACGCAGTATTTT.

This clonotype appeared a few times. The gene calls are TRBV7-2 and TRBJ2-5; 7 nucleotides align to TRBD2. The J segment lost 4 bases and the V segment lost 6 bases, leaving 8 bases of the junction unmatched. Looked up from germline, CDR1 is SGHTA and CDR2 is FQGNSA. The CDR3 sequence is 14 residues long. The DNA of the CDR3 is TGTGCCAGCAGATGGGGAGGGGCCTCAGAGACCCAGTACTTC. This sequence encodes CASRWGGASETQYF.

The chain joins TRBV5-1 to TRBJ2-5; weak D call: TRBD2 (6 bases). The CDR3 loop spans 15 amino acids. CDR1 and CDR2 (germline): SGHRS, YFSETQ. V was clipped by 3 bases and J by 4 bases, with 16 bases between them. CDR3 protein: CASSSRVLATETQYF. The CDR3 region has the DNA TGCGCCAGCAGCTCCCGGGTGCTAGCGACAGAGACCCAGTACTTC.

The chain joins TRBV9 to TRBJ2-2, with unresolved D. Germline CDR1 and CDR2: SGDLS and YYNGEE. The germline V and J ends were trimmed by 5 bases and 7 bases, with 9 bases remaining between them. CDR3 size: 12 residues. In DNA, the CDR3 is TGTGCCAGCAGGAAAACTAACGGGGAGCTGTTTTTT. Translating it yields CASRKTNGELFF.

V gene TRBV7-2 combines with J gene TRBJ2-4; 9 positions match TRBD1. The CDR3 totals 14 residues. Germline values: CDR1 SGHTA, CDR2 FQGNSA. V shed 6 bases and J 9 bases; nucleotides not matched to a gene: 9. CDR3 region: CASRNSTGGIIQYF. CDR3 DNA: TGTGCCAGCAGAAATTCGACAGGGGGAATCATTCAGTACTTC.

This clonotype was counted only a few times. V usage is TRBV10-3 and J usage is TRBJ2-7, with D perhaps matching TRBD2 (7 bases). This CDR3 comprises 15 residues. Trimming stripped 5 bases from V and 0 bases from J, with 14 bases between. CDR1 and CDR2 from the germline V gene are ENHRY and SYGVKD. CDR3 nucleotides: TGTGCCATCAGTCCAACAGGGAGGGCCTCCTACGAGCAGTACTTC. Amino acids: CAISPTGRASYEQYF.

J is TRBJ2-7 and V is TRBV19, with D unclear. This CDR3 has 13 amino acids. The germline V and J ends were trimmed by 3 bases and 3 bases, with 9 bases remaining between them. The germline gives CDR1 LNHDA, CDR2 SQIVND (reference sequence). In nucleotides, the CDR3 is TGTGCCAGTAGTATGGGCAGAGACTACGAGCAGTACTTC. Amino acids: CASSMGRDYEQYF. The entire variable domain, with the rest obtained from reference TRBV19 and TRBJ2-7, is as follows: DGGITQSPKYLFRKEGQNVTLSCEQNLNHDAMYWYRQDPGQGLRLIYYSQIVNDFQKGDIAEGYSVSREKKESFPLTVTSAQKNPTAFYLCASSMGRDYEQYFGPGTRLTVT.

This clonotype was detected a few times. The V and J genes are TRBV7-2 and TRBJ2-7; maybe TRBD1 (5 bases). Trimming removed 0 bases at V and 3 bases at J, with 12 bases between. The CDR3 is 15 residues long. Germline V gives CDR1 SGHTA, CDR2 FQGNSA. In DNA, the CDR3 is TGTGCCAGCAGCTTAGCGGGTTACAGGAACTACGAGCAGTACTTC. This sequence encodes CASSLAGYRNYEQYF.